The 25 T cell receptor beta chains reported below all come from one sample, sequenced in a study of ipilimumab plus nivolumab after autologous stem cell transplantation. The method was immunoSEQ multiplex PCR; TCRdb's version includes in-frame clones alone and lacks a portion of them. Of some 43,000 clones listed, about 88% are singletons. Source: PBMCs, taken in a trial of ipilimumab plus nivolumab as post-transplant consolidation. All receptors come from a male donor with multiple myeloma.

The chain uses TRBV6-5 and TRBJ2-2; 7 bases line up with TRBD1. The germline gives CDR1 MNHEY, CDR2 SVGAGI. The CDR3 consists of 15 residues. V lost 7 bases and J lost 3; bases outside the gene matches: 8. The CDR3 bases are TGTGCCAGCAATGACAGGGCACTCCACACCGGGGAGCTGTTTTTT. Its translation is CASNDRALHTGELFF.

This clone was counted a few times. The gene calls are TRBV28 and TRBJ1-2, with D perhaps TRBD1 (5 bases). V was pared by 2 bases and J by 3 bases, with 13 bases between. This CDR3 contains 15 residues. Germline lookup yields CDR1 MDHEN and CDR2 SYDVKM. CDR3 loop: CASSLTGIGDYGYTF. As DNA, the CDR3 is TGTGCCAGCAGTTTAACAGGAATCGGCGACTATGGCTACACCTTC.

The rearrangement joins TRBV27 to TRBJ2-4; D might be TRBD1 or TRBD2, each matching 5 bases. The germline V gene has CDR1 MNHEY and CDR2 SMNVEV (reference sequence). Trimming removed 2 bases at V and 7 bases at J, with 12 bases between. There are 14 residues in the CDR3. The CDR3 nucleotides are TGTGCCAGCAGTTTAGGGGGAGTGCTCAACATTCAGTACTTC. This translates into CASSLGGVLNIQYF.

The chain recombines TRBV9 with TRBJ1-2; D is undetermined. V was trimmed by 3 bases and J by 4 bases, leaving 13 bases between them. Germline V gene data show CDR1 as SGDLS and CDR2 as YYNGEE. The CDR3 contains 14 residues. CDR3 residues: CASSAGGLIYGYTF. The CDR3 nucleotides are TGTGCCAGCAGCGCGGGAGGGCTCATCTATGGCTACACCTTC.

The CDR3 coding sequence is TGTGCCAGCTCACCTTTTGGGGATAGCGGCTACACCTTC. This encodes CASSPFGDSGYTF. This rearrangement joins TRBV18 to TRBJ1-2; D gene uncertain. The V gene lost 3 bases and the J gene lost 8 bases, with 13 bases spanning the gap. The germline V gene encodes CDR1 KGHSH and CDR2 LQKENI. The CDR3 has 13 residues.

The gene calls are TRBV5-4 and TRBJ1-1, with unresolved D. The CDR3 has 14 amino acids. The V gene's germline CDR1 is SGHNT and CDR2 YYREEE (reference sequence). Trimming stripped 2 bases from V and 0 bases from J, with 8 bases between. In DNA form, the CDR3 reads TGTGCCAGCAGCTTTCAACTTATGAACACTGAAGCTTTCTTT. The encoded protein is CASSFQLMNTEAFF.

As concerns this clone: The germline gene is not matched at one end of the junction; a read error may be the cause. V gene TRBV27 combines with J gene TRBJ1-2; D remains unclear. CDR3 length: 13 residues. The germline V gene has CDR1 MNHEY and CDR2 SMNVEV (reference sequence). The CDR3 nucleotides read TGTGCCAGCAGTTTATCCCCAGGACGGCCCGGGTTCTTC. Translation gives CASSLSPGRPGFF.

CDR3 nucleotides: TGCGCCAGCAGCTTTACTCCGAAGACAGCGTTGAACACCGGGGAGCTGTTTTTT. Amino acids: CASSFTPKTALNTGELFF. V usage is TRBV5-1 and J usage is TRBJ2-2, with D possibly matching TRBD1 (5 bases). The CDR3 is 18 residues long. Germline-derived CDR1 and CDR2 are SGHRS and YFSETQ. Trimming pared 2 bases from V and 1 base from J, leaving 18 bases between.

The chain joins TRBV29-1 to TRBJ2-1; 7 bases fit TRBD1. CDR3 length equals 13 residues. Unmatched junction bases numbered 6, after V lost 7 bases and J lost 3 bases. The germline V gene has CDR1 SQVTM and CDR2 ANQGSEA. The CDR3 coding sequence is TGCAGCGCCCGTGGGGACAGCTACAATGAGCAGTTCTTC. Translation gives CSARGDSYNEQFF.

The V gene is TRBV10-3, the J gene TRBJ1-5; D unresolved. Germline V CDR1 and CDR2: ENHRY, SYGVKD. The CDR3 extends over 15 amino acids. V gave up 0 bases and J gave up 2 bases, with 8 bases separating them. This chain's CDR3 is CAISESEQGNQPQHF. CDR3 bases: TGTGCCATCAGTGAGTCAGAGCAGGGCAATCAGCCCCAGCATTTT.

V and J are TRBV6-5 and TRBJ2-5; 8 nucleotides line up with TRBD2. The V gene end was trimmed by 5 bases and the J gene end by 5 bases; junction bases not matched to a gene: 10. Germline CDR1 is MNHEY and CDR2 is SVGAGI. There are 15 residues in the CDR3. CDR3: CASSPQREWWETQYF. CDR3 DNA: TGTGCCAGCAGTCCCCAGCGGGAGTGGTGGGAGACCCAGTACTTC.

This sequence joins TRBV9 and TRBJ1-2; 8 bases agree with TRBD1. With 2 bases clipped from V and 0 bases from J, the junction kept 3 bases outside the gene matches. Germline CDR1 and CDR2: SGDLS and YYNGEE. The CDR3 contains 15 residues. The CDR3 region is CASSVGTGANYGYTF. The CDR3 DNA reads as TGTGCCAGCAGCGTTGGGACAGGTGCTAACTATGGCTACACCTTC. Full variable domain (outside the CDR3, taken from reference TRBV9 and TRBJ1-2): DSGVTQTPKHLITATGQRVTLRCSPRSGDLSVYWYQQSLDQGLQFLIQYYNGEERAKGNILERFSAQQFPDLHSELNLSSLELGDSALYFCASSVGTGANYGYTFGSGTRLTVV.

The gene calls are TRBV19 and TRBJ2-7, with 11 bases that match TRBD2. After removal of 6 bases from V and 0 bases from J, the junction contained 4 bases not matched to a gene. This CDR3 region has 15 residues. Germline lookup yields CDR1 LNHDA and CDR2 SQIVND (reference sequence). CDR3 loop: CASRLAGESSYEQYF. In DNA form, the CDR3 reads TGTGCCAGTAGACTAGCGGGAGAGAGCTCCTACGAGCAGTACTTC.

The chain employs TRBV6-6 and TRBJ1-1; D is ambiguous. V lost 5 bases, J lost 2 bases, and 0 bases lay in between. The CDR3 has 10 amino acids. Germline V CDR1 and CDR2: MNHNY, SVGAGI (reference sequence). The CDR3 reads CASSNTEAFF. For the CDR3, the DNA is TGTGCCAGCAGTAACACTGAAGCTTTCTTT.

The CDR3 is CASSPRGTGTGDYNSPLHF. CDR3 in DNA: TGTGCCAGCAGCCCCCGGGGGACCGGGACAGGGGATTATAATTCACCCCTCCACTTT. The V call is TRBV4-2, the J call TRBJ1-6; 10 bases map to TRBD1. Germline V lookup: CDR1 LGHNA, CDR2 YNFKEQ. The CDR3 is 19 amino acids. V was clipped by 4 bases and J by 4 bases; unmatched bases: 13.

The V and J genes are TRBV20-1 and TRBJ2-5, with D uncertain. Trimming took 1 base from V and 4 from J, leaving 4 bases between them. The CDR3 consists of 11 residues. In germline, CDR1 is DFQATT, CDR2 SNEGSKA (reference sequence). Written as DNA, the CDR3 is TGCAGTGCTAGAGTACGAGAGACCCAGTACTTC. This codes for CSARVRETQYF.

J is TRBJ2-3 and V is TRBV29-1; 7 nucleotides match TRBD1. V trimming: 4 bases; J trimming: 6 bases; junction bases outside the gene matches: 4. The CDR3 covers 12 residues. The germline CDR1 and CDR2 sequences are SQVTM and ANQGSEA. The CDR3 region is CSVVTGSDTQYF. CDR3 bases: TGCAGCGTTGTGACAGGGTCCGATACGCAGTATTTT.

The rearrangement joins TRBV5-1 to TRBJ2-2; 9 nucleotides line up with TRBD1. Per the germline V gene, CDR1 is SGHRS and CDR2 is YFSETQ. V was clipped by 10 bases and J by 4 bases; unmatched bases: 11. The CDR3 runs 15 residues. The CDR3 DNA sequence: TGCGCCTCCGAGGGGACAGGGTTTAGCACCGGGGAGCTGTTTTTT. It is translated as CASEGTGFSTGELFF.

The chain couples TRBV7-3 to TRBJ2-7; unclear D gene. This CDR3 spans 15 amino acids. V was shortened by 2 bases and J by 1 base, with 12 bases between the two germline ends. Germline assignment: CDR1 SGHTA and CDR2 FQGTGA. DNA of the CDR3: TGTGCCAGCAGCTTAGATGGCGGCCTATCCTACGAGCAGTACTTC. As protein: CASSLDGGLSYEQYF.

V usage is TRBV7-9 and J usage is TRBJ2-7; 10 bases align to TRBD1. V was clipped by 5 bases and J by 6 bases; unmatched bases: 4. The CDR3 spans 13 residues. The germline V gene has CDR1 SEHNR and CDR2 FQNEAQ (reference sequence). CDR3 sequence: CASSDRGLSEQYF. The CDR3 DNA sequence: TGTGCCAGCAGCGACAGGGGGCTTAGCGAGCAGTACTTC.

The chain carries TRBV2 and TRBJ1-1; perhaps TRBD1 as D (5 bases). Trimming took 7 bases from V and 11 from J, leaving 11 bases between them. The CDR3 length is 10 residues. Germline CDR1 is SNHLY and CDR2 is FYNNEI. CDR3 DNA sequence: TGTGCCAGCACCGGGACGGGGGCTTTCTTT. This translates into CASTGTGAFF.

The chain couples TRBV7-7 to TRBJ2-1, with D possibly being TRBD1 (6 bases). The germline V gene has CDR1 SSHAT and CDR2 FNYEAQ (reference sequence). The CDR3 runs 15 residues. With 2 bases removed from V and 4 bases from J, the gap between germline ends came to 12 bases. CDR3 bases: TGTGCCAGCAGCTTATACTGGGGGCCATACAATGAGCAGTTCTTC. Translation: CASSLYWGPYNEQFF.

This chain connects TRBV4-3 to TRBJ1-1; 8 bases agree with TRBD1. CDR3 length equals 13 residues. Unmatched junction bases numbered 6, after V lost 6 bases and J lost 6 bases. The germline V gene has CDR1 LGHNA and CDR2 YSLEER. The CDR3 loop reads CASSTGGFSEAFF. The CDR3 DNA reads as TGCGCCAGCAGTACAGGGGGGTTTTCTGAAGCTTTCTTT.

This clone was seen once. An end of the junction does not agree with germline; a read error may underlie this. The rearrangement uses TRBV7-7 and TRBJ2-7; no definite D call. The CDR3 has 13 residues. Germline CDR1 SSHAT, CDR2 FNYEAQ (reference sequence). CDR3 sequence (DNA): TGTGCTAGCAGCCCCCGGGCTTCCTACGAGCAGTACTTC. Its translation: CASSPRASYEQYF.

The rearrangement uses TRBV18 and TRBJ2-7, with D hard to call. This CDR3 is 13 amino acids long. Per the germline V gene, CDR1 is KGHSH and CDR2 is LQKENI. The V and J ends lost 4 bases and 1 base respectively, with 8 bases between them. Written as DNA, the CDR3 is TGTGCCAGCTCACAGGCGGTATCCTACGAGCAGTACTTC. Translated: CASSQAVSYEQYF.